These 10 T cell receptor beta chains were sequenced from one sample in a study of post-analysis software for immune sequencing data. Included in the TCR beta cDNA libraries were unique molecular identifiers. TCRdb analysed the PCR reads with MiXCR anew, one entry per CDR3 protein. This sample carries hundreds of thousands of distinct CDR3 sequences, around 53% of them seen once, and the ten largest clones take approximately 4.4%. Which antigens these TCRs recognize remains unknown. Whole-study findings and limits: About five TRBV segments occurring more often in patients than controls included TRBV5-6, TRBV5-1 and TRBV20-1.

Sequenced input: blood. Receptors were obtained from a girl aged 5 to 17 with multiple sclerosis.

V is TRBV6-5 and J is TRBJ2-7; D unclear. CDR1 and CDR2 (germline): MNHEY, SVGAGI. Trimming removed 5 bases from V and 2 bases from J, with 10 bases in between. The CDR3 runs to 13 residues. CDR3 coding DNA: TGTGCCAGCAGTCGGCTCCAACCCTACGAGCAGTACTTC. This gives the protein CASSRLQPYEQYF.

In this sample, this clonotype turned up a few times. The chain joins TRBV20-1 to TRBJ2-7; 16 bases are shared with TRBD2. The CDR3 consists of 15 residues. V shed 7 bases, J shed 4 bases, and the junction held 7 bases outside the gene matches. Germline V gene data show CDR1 as DFQATT and CDR2 as SNEGSKA (reference sequence). CDR3 in amino acids: CSVPGLAGGVYEQYF. CDR3 DNA sequence: TGCAGTGTTCCGGGACTAGCGGGAGGGGTTTACGAGCAGTACTTC.

This clonotype was recorded a few times. The chain carries TRBV15 and TRBJ2-6; D call uncertain. Germline lookup yields CDR1 LNHNV and CDR2 YYDKDF (reference sequence). Trimming pared 0 bases from V and 0 bases from J, leaving 18 bases between. There are 20 residues in the CDR3. The CDR3 spells CATSRDTLRFPLSGANVLTF. The CDR3 DNA is TGTGCCACCAGCAGAGATACATTGAGGTTTCCACTCTCTGGGGCCAACGTCCTGACTTTC.

The rearrangement links TRBV7-8 to TRBJ2-7, with 9 nucleotides matching TRBD2. V shed 2 bases, J shed 7 bases, and the junction held 12 bases outside the gene matches. The CDR3 runs to 16 residues. Germline CDR1 SGHVS, CDR2 FQNEAQ. CDR3 region: CASSLHAGGPSGEQYF. The CDR3 DNA reads as TGTGCCAGCAGCTTACATGCGGGAGGGCCGTCTGGAGAGCAGTACTTC.

The chain has TRBV5-6 and TRBJ2-3; D is possibly TRBD1 (5 bases). Trimming stripped 0 bases from V and 5 bases from J, with 16 bases between. The CDR3 has 16 amino acids. Germline lookup yields CDR1 SGHDT and CDR2 YYEEEE. The CDR3 loop reads CASSLALKWGGDTQYF. CDR3 nucleotide sequence: TGTGCCAGCAGCTTGGCCTTGAAGTGGGGCGGAGATACGCAGTATTTT. The entire variable domain, with the rest obtained from reference TRBV5-6 and TRBJ2-3, is as follows: DAGVTQSPTHLIKTRGQQVTLRCSPKSGHDTVSWYQQALGQGPQFIFQYYEEEERQRGNFPDRFSGHQFPNYSSELNVNALLLGDSALYLCASSLALKWGGDTQYFGPGTRLTVL.

This clonotype occurred a few times. The chain uses TRBV20-1 and TRBJ2-7, with 7 positions matching TRBD1. Per the germline V gene, CDR1 is DFQATT and CDR2 is SNEGSKA (reference sequence). Unmatched junction bases numbered 7, after V lost 7 bases and J lost 1 base. The CDR3 has 13 residues. In DNA, the CDR3 is TGCAGTGTCCCGGACAGGACGTCCTACGAGCAGTACTTC. Translating gives CSVPDRTSYEQYF.

This clonotype was seen a few times. The V and J genes are TRBV24-1 and TRBJ2-1, with a tentative D call TRBD2 (5 bases). This CDR3 spans 13 amino acids. Germline V gene sequence: CDR1 KGHDR, CDR2 SFDVKD. The V gene lost 4 bases and the J gene lost 8 bases, with 11 bases spanning the gap. This chain's CDR3 is CATSEPGIDEQFF. The CDR3 nucleotides are TGTGCCACCAGTGAGCCGGGAATCGATGAGCAGTTCTTC.

Concerning this clonotype: This may be a read error: a much more frequent sequence differs by one nucleotide. The genes are TRBV6-6 and TRBJ1-2; no reliable D call. Germline CDR1 MNHNY, CDR2 SVGAGI (reference sequence). This CDR3 has 11 residues. The CDR3 loop is CAGSYSYGYTF. In DNA, the CDR3 is TGTGCCGGCAGTTACAGCTATGGCTACACCTTC.

V gene TRBV5-1 combines with J gene TRBJ2-1; unclear D gene. The CDR3 loop spans 14 amino acids. Germline V gives CDR1 SGHRS, CDR2 YFSETQ. With 2 bases removed from V and 8 bases from J, the gap between germline ends came to 14 bases. In nucleotides, the CDR3 is TGCGCCAGCAGCTTCCGACGCGCCTGGGATGAGCAGTTCTTC. It translates to CASSFRRAWDEQFF.

CDR3 region: CASSAGLALQFF. The CDR3 DNA follows: TGCGCCAGCAGCGCGGGACTAGCGTTGCAGTTCTTC. The rearrangement links TRBV5-1 to TRBJ2-1; 10 bases fit TRBD2. The V gene end was trimmed by 4 bases and the J gene end by 12 bases; junction bases not matched to a gene: 4. Looked up from germline, CDR1 is SGHRS and CDR2 is YFSETQ. The CDR3 runs to 12 residues.